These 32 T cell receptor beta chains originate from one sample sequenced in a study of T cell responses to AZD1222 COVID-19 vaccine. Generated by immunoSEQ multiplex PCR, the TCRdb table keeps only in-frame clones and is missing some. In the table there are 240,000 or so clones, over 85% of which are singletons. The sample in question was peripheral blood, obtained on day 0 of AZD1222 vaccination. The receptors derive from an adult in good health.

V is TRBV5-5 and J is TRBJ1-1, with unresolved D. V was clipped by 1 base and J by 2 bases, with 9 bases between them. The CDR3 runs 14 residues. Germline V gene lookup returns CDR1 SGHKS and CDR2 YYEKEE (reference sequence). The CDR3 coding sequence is TGTGCCAGCAGCTTGTTTCCGGTAAACACTGAAGCTTTCTTT. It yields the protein CASSLFPVNTEAFF.

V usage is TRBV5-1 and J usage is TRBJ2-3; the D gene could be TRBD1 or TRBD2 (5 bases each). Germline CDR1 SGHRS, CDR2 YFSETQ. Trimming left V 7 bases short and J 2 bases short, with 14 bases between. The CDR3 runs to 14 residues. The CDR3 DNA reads TGCGCCAGCGCTGGGGACCGCTACACAGATACGCAGTATTTT. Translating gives CASAGDRYTDTQYF.

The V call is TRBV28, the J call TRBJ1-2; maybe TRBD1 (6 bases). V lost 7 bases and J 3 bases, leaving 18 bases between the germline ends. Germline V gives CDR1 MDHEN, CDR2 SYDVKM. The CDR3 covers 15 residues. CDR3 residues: CASNRVQGNYYGYTF. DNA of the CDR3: TGTGCCAGCAATCGAGTCCAGGGGAATTACTATGGCTACACCTTC.

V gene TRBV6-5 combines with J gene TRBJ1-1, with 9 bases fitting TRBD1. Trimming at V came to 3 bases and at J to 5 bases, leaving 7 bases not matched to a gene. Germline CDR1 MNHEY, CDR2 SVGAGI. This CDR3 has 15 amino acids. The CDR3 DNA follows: TGTGCCAGCAGTTATGTGGGACAGGGTGGAACTGAAGCTTTCTTT. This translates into CASSYVGQGGTEAFF.

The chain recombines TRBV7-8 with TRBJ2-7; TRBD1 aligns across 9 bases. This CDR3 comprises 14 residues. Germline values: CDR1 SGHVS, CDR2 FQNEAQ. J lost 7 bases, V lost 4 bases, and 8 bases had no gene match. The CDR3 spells CASSSNRGQREQYF. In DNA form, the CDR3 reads TGTGCCAGCAGCTCGAACAGGGGGCAGCGGGAGCAGTACTTC.

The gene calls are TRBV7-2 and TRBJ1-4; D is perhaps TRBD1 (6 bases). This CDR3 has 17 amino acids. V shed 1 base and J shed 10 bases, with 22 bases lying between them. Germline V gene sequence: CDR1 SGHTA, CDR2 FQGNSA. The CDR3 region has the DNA TGTGCCAGCAGCTTAGGTTTAGGGGGGCGCCTGCCGGGAAAACTGTTTTTT. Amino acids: CASSLGLGGRLPGKLFF.

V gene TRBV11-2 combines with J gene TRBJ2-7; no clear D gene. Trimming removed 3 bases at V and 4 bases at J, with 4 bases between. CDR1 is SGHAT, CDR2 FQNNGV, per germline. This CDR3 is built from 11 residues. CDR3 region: CASSFQYEQYF. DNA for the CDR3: TGTGCCAGCAGCTTCCAGTACGAGCAGTACTTC.

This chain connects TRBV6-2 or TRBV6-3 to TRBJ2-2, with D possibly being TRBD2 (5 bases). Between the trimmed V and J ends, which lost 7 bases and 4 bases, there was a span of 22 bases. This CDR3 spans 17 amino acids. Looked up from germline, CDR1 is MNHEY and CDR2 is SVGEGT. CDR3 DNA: TGTGCCAGCACCCCGAGGCCATCGGGAATCGTCACCGGGGAGCTGTTTTTT. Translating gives CASTPRPSGIVTGELFF.

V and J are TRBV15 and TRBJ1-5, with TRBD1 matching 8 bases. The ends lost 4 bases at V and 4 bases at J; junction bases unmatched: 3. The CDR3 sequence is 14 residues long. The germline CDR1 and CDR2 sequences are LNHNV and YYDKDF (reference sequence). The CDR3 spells CATSKYRGNQPQHF. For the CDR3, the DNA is TGTGCCACCAGCAAATACAGGGGGAATCAGCCCCAGCATTTT.

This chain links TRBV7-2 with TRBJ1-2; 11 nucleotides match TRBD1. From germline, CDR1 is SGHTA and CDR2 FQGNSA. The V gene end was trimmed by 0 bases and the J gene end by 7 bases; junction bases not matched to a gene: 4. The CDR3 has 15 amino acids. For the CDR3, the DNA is TGTGCCAGCAGCTTAGCGGGACAGGGGGAGGGTGGCTACACCTTC. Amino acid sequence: CASSLAGQGEGGYTF.

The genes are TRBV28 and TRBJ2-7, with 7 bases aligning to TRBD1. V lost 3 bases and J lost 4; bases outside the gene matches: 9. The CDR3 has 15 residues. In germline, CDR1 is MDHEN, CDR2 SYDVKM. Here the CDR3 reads CASSLLGSGGYEQYF. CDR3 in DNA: TGTGCCAGCAGTTTGTTAGGGTCAGGGGGTTACGAGCAGTACTTC. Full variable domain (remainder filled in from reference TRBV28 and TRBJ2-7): DVKVTQSSRYLVKRTGEKVFLECVQDMDHENMFWYRQDPGLGLRLIYFSYDVKMKEKGDIPEGYSVSREKKERFSLILESASTNQTSMYLCASSLLGSGGYEQYFGPGTRLTVT.

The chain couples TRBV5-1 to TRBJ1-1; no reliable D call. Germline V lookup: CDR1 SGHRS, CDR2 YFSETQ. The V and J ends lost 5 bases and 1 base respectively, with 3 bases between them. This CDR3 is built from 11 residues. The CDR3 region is CASSTNTEAFF. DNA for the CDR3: TGCGCCAGCAGTACGAACACTGAAGCTTTCTTT.

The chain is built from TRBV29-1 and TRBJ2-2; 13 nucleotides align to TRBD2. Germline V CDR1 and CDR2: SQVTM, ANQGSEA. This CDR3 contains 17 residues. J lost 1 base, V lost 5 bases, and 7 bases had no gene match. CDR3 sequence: CSVKGLAGVGNTGELFF. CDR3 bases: TGCAGCGTTAAAGGACTAGCGGGAGTGGGGAACACCGGGGAGCTGTTTTTT.

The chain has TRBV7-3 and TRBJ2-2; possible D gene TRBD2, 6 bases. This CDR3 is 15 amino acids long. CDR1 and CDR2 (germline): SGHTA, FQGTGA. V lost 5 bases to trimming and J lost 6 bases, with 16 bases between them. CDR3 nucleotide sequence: TGTGCCAGCAGCCCCGGGACTCCCAGTGCCGGGGAGCTGTTTTTT. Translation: CASSPGTPSAGELFF.

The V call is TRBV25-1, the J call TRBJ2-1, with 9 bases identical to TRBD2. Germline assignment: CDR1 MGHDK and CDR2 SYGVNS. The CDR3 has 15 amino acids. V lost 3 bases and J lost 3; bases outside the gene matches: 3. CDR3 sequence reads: CASSDVAGDYNEQFF. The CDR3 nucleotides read TGTGCCAGCAGTGACGTAGCGGGAGACTACAATGAGCAGTTCTTC.

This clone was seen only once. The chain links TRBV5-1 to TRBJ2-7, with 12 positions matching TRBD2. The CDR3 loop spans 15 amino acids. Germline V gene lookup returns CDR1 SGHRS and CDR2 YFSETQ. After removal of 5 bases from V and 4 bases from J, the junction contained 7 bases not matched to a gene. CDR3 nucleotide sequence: TGCGCCAGCAGTCCTAGACTAGCGGGAGCTTACGAGCAGTACTTC. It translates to CASSPRLAGAYEQYF.

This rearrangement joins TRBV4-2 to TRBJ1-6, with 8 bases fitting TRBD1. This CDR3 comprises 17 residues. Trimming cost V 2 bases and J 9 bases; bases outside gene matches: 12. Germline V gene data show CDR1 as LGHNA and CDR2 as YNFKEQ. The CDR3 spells CASSQRPGTGQGSPLHF. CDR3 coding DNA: TGTGCCAGCAGCCAAAGACCCGGGACAGGCCAGGGTTCACCCCTCCACTTT.

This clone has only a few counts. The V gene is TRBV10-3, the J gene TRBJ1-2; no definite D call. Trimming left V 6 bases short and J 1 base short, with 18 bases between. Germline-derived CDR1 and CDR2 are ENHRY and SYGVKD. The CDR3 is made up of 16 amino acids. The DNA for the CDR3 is TGTGCCATCAGCCCCTCGGGCCAATCATTTAACTATGGCTACACCTTC. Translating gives CAISPSGQSFNYGYTF.

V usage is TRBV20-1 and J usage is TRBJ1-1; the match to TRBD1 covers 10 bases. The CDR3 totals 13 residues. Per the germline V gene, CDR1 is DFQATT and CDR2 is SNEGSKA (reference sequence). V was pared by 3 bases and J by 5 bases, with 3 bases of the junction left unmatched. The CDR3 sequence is CSASRTGGTEAFF. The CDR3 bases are TGCAGTGCTAGTAGGACAGGGGGGACTGAAGCTTTCTTT.

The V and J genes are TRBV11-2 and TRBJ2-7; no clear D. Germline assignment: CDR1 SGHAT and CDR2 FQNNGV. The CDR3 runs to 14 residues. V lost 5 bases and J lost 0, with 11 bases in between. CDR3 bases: TGTGCCAGCAGCCCTCAGAGCGTCTCCTACGAGCAGTACTTC. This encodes CASSPQSVSYEQYF.

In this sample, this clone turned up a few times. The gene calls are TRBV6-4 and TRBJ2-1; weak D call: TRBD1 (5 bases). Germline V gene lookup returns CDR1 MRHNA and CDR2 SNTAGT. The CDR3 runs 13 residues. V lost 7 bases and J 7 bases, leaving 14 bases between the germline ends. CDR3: CASTPSAGNEQFF. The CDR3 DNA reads TGTGCCAGCACCCCATCGGCAGGGAATGAGCAGTTCTTC.

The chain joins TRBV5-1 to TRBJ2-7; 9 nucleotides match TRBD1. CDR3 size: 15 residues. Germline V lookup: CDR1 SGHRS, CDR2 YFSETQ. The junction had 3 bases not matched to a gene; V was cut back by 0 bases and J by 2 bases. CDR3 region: CASSLGGTGTYEQYF. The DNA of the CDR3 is TGCGCCAGCAGCTTGGGCGGGACAGGGACCTACGAGCAGTACTTC.

The DNA of the CDR3 is TGTGCCAGCAGCAGGACGTTCCAAGAGACCCAGTACTTC. Its protein product is CASSRTFQETQYF. The gene calls are TRBV2 and TRBJ2-5; D remains ambiguous. V was cut by 6 bases and J by 1 base, with 9 bases left in between. CDR3 length: 13 residues. CDR1 SNHLY and CDR2 FYNNEI come from the germline V gene.

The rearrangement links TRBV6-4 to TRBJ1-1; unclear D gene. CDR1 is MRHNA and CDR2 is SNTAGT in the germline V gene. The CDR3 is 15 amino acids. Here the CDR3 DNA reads TGTGACCCGGAGGGTCCCAACCTAGTGAACACTGAAGCTTTCTTT. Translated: CDPEGPNLVNTEAFF.

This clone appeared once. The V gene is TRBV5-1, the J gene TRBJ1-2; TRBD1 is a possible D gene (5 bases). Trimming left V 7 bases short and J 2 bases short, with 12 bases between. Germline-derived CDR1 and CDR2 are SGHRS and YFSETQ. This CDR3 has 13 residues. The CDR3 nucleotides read TGCGCCAGCGGTCCTGGGGGGAACTATGGCTACACCTTC. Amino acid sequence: CASGPGGNYGYTF.

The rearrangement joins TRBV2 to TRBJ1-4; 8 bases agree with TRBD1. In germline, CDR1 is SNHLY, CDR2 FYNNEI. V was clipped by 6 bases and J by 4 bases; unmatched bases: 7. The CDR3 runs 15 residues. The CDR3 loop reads CASSQNGQGNEKLFF. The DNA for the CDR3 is TGTGCCAGCAGCCAGAACGGACAGGGTAATGAAAAACTGTTTTTT.

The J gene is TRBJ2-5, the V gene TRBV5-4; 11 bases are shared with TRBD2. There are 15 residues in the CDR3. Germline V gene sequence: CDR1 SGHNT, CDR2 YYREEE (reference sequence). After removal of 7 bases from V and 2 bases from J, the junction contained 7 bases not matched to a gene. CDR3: CASAMGLAVQETQYF. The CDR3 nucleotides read TGTGCCAGCGCGATGGGACTAGCGGTACAAGAGACCCAGTACTTC. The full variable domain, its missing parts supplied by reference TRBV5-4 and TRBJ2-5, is ETGVTQSPTHLIKTRGQQVTLRCSSQSGHNTVSWYQQALGQGPQFIFQYYREEENGRGNFPPRFSGLQFPNYSSELNVNALELDDSALYLCASAMGLAVQETQYFGPGTRLLVL.

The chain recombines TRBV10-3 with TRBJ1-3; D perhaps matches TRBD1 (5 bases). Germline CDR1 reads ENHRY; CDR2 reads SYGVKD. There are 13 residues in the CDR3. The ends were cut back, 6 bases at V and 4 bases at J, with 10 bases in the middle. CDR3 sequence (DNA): TGTGCCATCAGGAGGGACGCGGGAAACACCATATATTTT. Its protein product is CAIRRDAGNTIYF.

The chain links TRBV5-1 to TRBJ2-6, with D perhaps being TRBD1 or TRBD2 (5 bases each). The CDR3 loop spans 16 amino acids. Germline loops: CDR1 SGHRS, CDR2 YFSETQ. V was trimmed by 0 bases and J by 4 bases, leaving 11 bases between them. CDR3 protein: CASSLGGALGANVLTF. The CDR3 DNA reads TGCGCCAGCAGCTTGGGAGGGGCTCTCGGGGCCAACGTCCTGACTTTC.

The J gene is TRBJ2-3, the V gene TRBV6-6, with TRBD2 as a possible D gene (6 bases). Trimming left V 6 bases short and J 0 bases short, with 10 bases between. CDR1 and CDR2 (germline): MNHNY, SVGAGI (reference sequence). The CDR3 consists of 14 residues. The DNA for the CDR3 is TGTGCCAGCAGAGCGGGTTTTAGCACAGATACGCAGTATTTT. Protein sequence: CASRAGFSTDTQYF.

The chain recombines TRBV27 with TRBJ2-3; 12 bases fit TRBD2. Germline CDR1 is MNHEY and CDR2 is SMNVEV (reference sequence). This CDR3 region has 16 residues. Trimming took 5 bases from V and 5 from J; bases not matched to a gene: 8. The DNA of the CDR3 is TGTGCCAGCAGTGTCCTAGCGGGAGGGCTGGGAGATACGCAGTATTTT. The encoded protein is CASSVLAGGLGDTQYF.

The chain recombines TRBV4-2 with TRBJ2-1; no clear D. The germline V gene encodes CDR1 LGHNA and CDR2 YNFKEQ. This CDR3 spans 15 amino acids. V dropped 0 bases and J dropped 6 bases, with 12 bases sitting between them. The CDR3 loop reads CASSQDIGTPNEQFF. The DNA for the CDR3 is TGTGCCAGCAGCCAAGATATAGGTACCCCCAATGAGCAGTTCTTC.